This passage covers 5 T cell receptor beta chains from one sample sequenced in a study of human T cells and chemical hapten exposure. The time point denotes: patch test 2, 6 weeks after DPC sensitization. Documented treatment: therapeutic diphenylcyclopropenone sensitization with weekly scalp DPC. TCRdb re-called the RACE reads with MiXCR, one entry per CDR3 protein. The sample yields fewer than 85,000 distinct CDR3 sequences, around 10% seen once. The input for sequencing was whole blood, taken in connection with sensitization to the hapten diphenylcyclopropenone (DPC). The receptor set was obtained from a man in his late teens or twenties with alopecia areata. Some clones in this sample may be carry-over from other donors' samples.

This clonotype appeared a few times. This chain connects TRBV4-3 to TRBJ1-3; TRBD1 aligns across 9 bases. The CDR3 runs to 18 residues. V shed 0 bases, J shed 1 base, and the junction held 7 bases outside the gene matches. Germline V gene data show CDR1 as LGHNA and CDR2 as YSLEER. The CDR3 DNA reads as TGCGCCAGCAGCCAAGAAACAGGGGGCGCCGGATCTGGAAACACCATATATTTT. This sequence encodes CASSQETGGAGSGNTIYF.

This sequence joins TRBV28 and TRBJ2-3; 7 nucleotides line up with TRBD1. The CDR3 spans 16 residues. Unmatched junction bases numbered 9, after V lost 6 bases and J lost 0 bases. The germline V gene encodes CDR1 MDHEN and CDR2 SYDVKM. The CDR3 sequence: CASRNRQGLSTDTQYF. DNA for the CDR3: TGTGCCAGCAGGAACAGACAGGGCCTCAGCACAGATACGCAGTATTTT.

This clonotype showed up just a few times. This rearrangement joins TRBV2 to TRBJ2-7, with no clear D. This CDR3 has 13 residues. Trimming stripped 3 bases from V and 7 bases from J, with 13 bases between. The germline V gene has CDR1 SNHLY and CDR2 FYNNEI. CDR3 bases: TGTGCCAGCAGTGACTTGTGGGTACCAGAGCAGTACGTC. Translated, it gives CASSDLWVPEQYV.

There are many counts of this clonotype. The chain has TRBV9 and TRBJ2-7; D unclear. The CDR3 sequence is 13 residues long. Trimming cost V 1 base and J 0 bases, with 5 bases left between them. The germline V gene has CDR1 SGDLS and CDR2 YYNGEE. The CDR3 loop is CASSVQSSYEQYF. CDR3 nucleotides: TGTGCCAGCAGCGTACAAAGCTCCTACGAGCAGTACTTC.

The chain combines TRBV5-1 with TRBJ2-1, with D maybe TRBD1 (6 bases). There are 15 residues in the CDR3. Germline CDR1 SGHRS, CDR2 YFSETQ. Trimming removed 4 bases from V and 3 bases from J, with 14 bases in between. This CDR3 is CASSPGHSLYNEQFF. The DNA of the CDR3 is TGCGCCAGCAGCCCGGGACACTCACTCTACAATGAGCAGTTCTTC.